This T cell receptor beta chain appears in the sequencing data of a study of blood T cell repertoires in COVID-19 (dated by TCRdb to the early 2020s). With regard to the full study: Samples covering the acute and convalescent phases of COVID-19 were provided by collaborators in the United States, Italy and Spain. The material from the prospective study consisted of cDNA or gDNA derived from T cells, B-cell-depleted T cells, or PBMCs. Subjects who had been exposed to COVID-19, were actively infected with it, or had recovered from it provided the deeply sampled blood TCRbeta repertoires that made up the dataset. The repertoires were released in a freely available public database meant as a resource for research on the immune response to SARS-CoV-2. Samples came from the ongoing ImmuneRACE study (first 160 participants) plus 1,254 subjects from 6 global collaborators. A de-identified subject ID, COVID-19 status, age in years and sex were almost always included in the sample metadata. Where available, HLA class I and class II types were taken from metadata supplied by the sample provider and were not determined by assay-based typing. Results and caveats for the whole study, not just this receptor: The amount of clinical and demographic metadata varied by source and participant and was provided uncurated.

One collaborating source in Seattle enrolled patients while the patients were actively infected and followed the patients over time throughout the course of disease. Each collaborating institution followed its own protocols to collect whole blood in K2EDTA tubes. For TCRbeta analysis, collaborator samples were shipped as frozen whole blood, as isolated PBMCs, or as DNA extracted from either sample type. V is shortened by 6 bases, J by 1 base, and the region joining them spans 9 bases. In the germline V gene, CDR1 corresponds to ENHRY and CDR2 to SYGVKD. There are 13 amino acids in the CDR3, from cysteine to phenylalanine inclusive. The only DNA kept is the CDR3, 39 bases in frame from the first base. TCRbeta CDR3 regions were amplified from genomic DNA using the immunoSEQ Assay, a bias-controlled multiplex PCR. For the original study's pipeline: Within the assay, amplification of reference gene primers was used to estimate how many nucleated cells each sample contained. To quantify the absolute abundance of each unique TCRbeta CDR3 rearrangement, sequence reads were collapsed and filtered. Productive Simpson clonality was computed per sample as the square root of Simpson's diversity index over productive rearrangements. TCRdb took over this immuneACCESS table, retaining in-frame rearrangements with V and J assigned. Such tables are incomplete; in checked studies, under half of the missing clones stem from an unresolved V gene, and the remainder is unexplained. D and trimming were read from the DNA, whereas the V and J calls and clone size are those reported in that table. The sample data list more than 200,000 clones, and about 85% of these were observed just once. Of the sample, roughly 10% is held by the ten largest clones.

For this clone: The clone's antigen remains unknown. Per-base quality was not reported, and no clone a single base away is much larger than it.

This clonotype was sampled from a woman aged 50 to 60 with COVID-19, enrolled during active disease. The V gene is TRBV10-3 and the J gene is TRBJ1-1, with TRBD1 perhaps the D gene, on 6 matching bases. The material sequenced was peripheral blood. The nucleotide sequence is TGTGCCATCAGGGACAGTGAGAACACTGAAGCTTTCTTT. This yields the protein CAIRDSENTEAFF.